What follows are 28 T cell receptor beta chains derived from one specimen sequenced in a study of T cells in Graves' hyperthyroidism and ophthalmopathy. Authors of the study amplified TCR beta CDR3 regions from RNA transcripts. The TCR CDR3 first-round RT-PCR relied on the HTBI primer set. TCRdb itself ran the multiplex PCR reads through MiXCR, one entry per CDR3 protein. The sample has a few hundred thousand distinct CDR3 sequences; 20% to 25% are singletons. Sequenced: blood. These receptors were collected from a woman between 45 and 60 years old with Graves' hyperthyroidism.

The table lists this clonotype with many counts. The chain has TRBV5-1 and TRBJ1-2; D is uncertain. Germline CDR1 SGHRS, CDR2 YFSETQ. CDR3 length: 13 amino acids. The V end was cut by 4 bases, the J end by 3 bases, with 10 bases between. CDR3 sequence: CASSRNSDYGYTF. The CDR3 nucleotides are TGCGCCAGCAGCCGAAATAGTGACTATGGCTACACCTTC.

The table lists this clonotype with many counts. The chain joins TRBV7-2 to TRBJ2-7; D is undetermined. V lost 5 bases and J 0 bases, leaving 14 bases between the germline ends. Germline loops: CDR1 SGHTA, CDR2 FQGNSA. The CDR3 loop spans 15 amino acids. In DNA, the CDR3 is TGTGCCAGCAGCCAAGTCCAGGCCGGCTCCTACGAGCAGTACTTC. Its protein is CASSQVQAGSYEQYF.

The chain links TRBV18 to TRBJ1-2, with D uncertain. Trimming stripped 2 bases from V and 4 bases from J, with 11 bases between. This CDR3 has 14 residues. Germline-derived CDR1 and CDR2 are KGHSH and LQKENI. The CDR3 DNA reads as TGTGCCAGCTCACCAACGGACGGCCCCTATGGCTACACCTTC. This sequence encodes CASSPTDGPYGYTF.

This clonotype has a count of ten or more. The chain combines TRBV18 with TRBJ2-3, with a tentative D call TRBD1 (6 bases). The V and J ends lost 1 base and 4 bases respectively, with 15 bases between them. Germline values: CDR1 KGHSH, CDR2 LQKENI. The CDR3 is 16 residues long. The DNA of the CDR3 is TGTGCCAGCTCACCACGTTGGACAGCACCTTCAGATACGCAGTATTTT. It codes for CASSPRWTAPSDTQYF.

This clonotype appeared a few times. The chain has TRBV7-3 and TRBJ1-1, with no clear D. The CDR3 covers 13 residues. V dropped 5 bases and J dropped 4 bases, with 11 bases sitting between them. Per the germline V gene, CDR1 is SGHTA and CDR2 is FQGTGA. In DNA form, the CDR3 reads TGTGCCAGCAGCCCGCGGTTCGGCACTGAAGCTTTCTTT. Translating it yields CASSPRFGTEAFF.

This clonotype was seen many times. The chain carries TRBV24-1 and TRBJ2-1; D is unresolved. The germline V gene has CDR1 KGHDR and CDR2 SFDVKD. The CDR3 has 13 residues. Deletions cut 8 bases from V and 7 bases from J, with 14 bases between. The CDR3 is CATMTPRGNEQFF. CDR3 DNA sequence: TGTGCCACCATGACTCCTCGTGGGAATGAGCAGTTCTTC.

This clonotype has a count of ten or more. This rearrangement joins TRBV12-3 or TRBV12-4 to TRBJ1-3; D call uncertain. V was cut by 8 bases and J by 0 bases, with 11 bases left in between. CDR3 size: 14 residues. CDR3 sequence reads: CASFTDDSGNTIYF. In DNA, the CDR3 is TGTGCCAGCTTCACGGACGACTCTGGAAACACCATATATTTT.

This clonotype has a count of ten or more. This sequence joins TRBV20-1 and TRBJ2-3, with D possibly being TRBD2 (7 bases). The CDR3 runs to 16 residues. Germline V gives CDR1 DFQATT, CDR2 SNEGSKA (reference sequence). The V end was cut by 3 bases, the J end by 0 bases, with 16 bases between. The CDR3, as DNA: TGCAGTGCTAGTGGGGGGGCGGGACGGAGCACAGATACGCAGTATTTT. Translation gives CSASGGAGRSTDTQYF.

V and J are TRBV3-1 and TRBJ2-5; TRBD2 agrees at 8 bases. Germline CDR1 and CDR2: LGHDT and YNNKEL (reference sequence). Germline trimming cut 4 bases from V and 6 bases from J; bases unmatched to any gene: 4. The CDR3 is made up of 13 amino acids. CDR3: CASSRVAGKTQYF. The CDR3 DNA is TGTGCCAGCAGCCGAGTAGCGGGAAAGACCCAGTACTTC.

There are many counts of this clonotype. V is TRBV2 and J is TRBJ1-2; 7 nucleotides align to TRBD1. Trimming removed 6 bases from V and 3 bases from J; junction bases left unmatched: 4. This CDR3 contains 13 residues. CDR1 and CDR2 from the germline V gene are SNHLY and FYNNEI. This CDR3 is CASSRDRDYGYTF. The CDR3 bases are TGTGCCAGCAGCCGCGACAGGGACTATGGCTACACCTTC.

At least ten counts were recorded for this clonotype. The CDR3 spells CSAGRGLNEQFF. CDR3 DNA: TGCAGTGCTGGCCGGGGCCTCAATGAGCAGTTCTTC. The chain recombines TRBV20-1 with TRBJ2-1; D may be TRBD1 or TRBD2 (5 bases each). With 5 bases removed from V and 6 bases from J, the gap between germline ends came to 11 bases. The CDR3 extends over 12 amino acids. CDR1 DFQATT and CDR2 SNEGSKA come from the germline V gene (reference sequence).

This clonotype was recorded a few times. The J gene is TRBJ2-2, the V gene TRBV6-1, with D perhaps assigned TRBD1 or TRBD2 (5 bases each). Germline CDR1 and CDR2: MNHNS and SASEGT. V lost 1 base, J lost 4 bases, and 22 bases lay in between. This CDR3 comprises 19 residues. The CDR3 spells CASSEGAGTAHRGTGELFF. DNA for the CDR3: TGTGCCAGCAGTGAAGGTGCCGGGACGGCCCATCGGGGCACCGGGGAGCTGTTTTTT.

This clonotype has at least ten counts. The rearrangement uses TRBV11-2 and TRBJ1-2; 7 positions match TRBD1. Germline trimming cut 5 bases from V and 4 bases from J; bases unmatched to any gene: 7. The CDR3 spans 14 residues. Looked up from germline, CDR1 is SGHAT and CDR2 is FQNNGV. CDR3 in amino acids: CASSRDRAAYGYTF. CDR3 sequence (DNA): TGTGCCAGCAGCCGAGACAGGGCAGCCTATGGCTACACCTTC. Full variable domain (rest looked up from reference TRBV11-2 and TRBJ1-2): EAGVAQSPRYKIIEKRQSVAFWCNPISGHATLYWYQQILGQGPKLLIQFQNNGVVDDSQLPKDRFSAERLKGVDSTLKIQPAKLEDSAVYLCASSRDRAAYGYTFGSGTRLTVV.

The table lists this clonotype with many counts. The chain employs TRBV20-1 and TRBJ1-5, with 7 nucleotides matching TRBD1. J gave up 3 bases and V 6 bases, and 8 bases lay outside the gene matches. The CDR3 sequence is 14 residues long. CDR1 and CDR2 from the germline V gene are DFQATT and SNEGSKA (reference sequence). DNA for the CDR3: TGCAGTGCCAACAGGGGCCACTACAATCAGCCCCAGCATTTT. Translating it yields CSANRGHYNQPQHF.

Many counts were recorded for this clonotype. This chain joins TRBV5-1 and TRBJ2-7; no definite D call. V was pared by 5 bases and J by 0 bases, with 6 bases between. Germline values: CDR1 SGHRS, CDR2 YFSETQ. The CDR3 contains 12 residues. Written as DNA, the CDR3 is TGCGCCAGCAGGGGTGCCTCCTACGAGCAGTACTTC. This translates into CASRGASYEQYF.

This clonotype has a count of ten or more. The genes are TRBV20-1 and TRBJ1-5; a weak D match, TRBD1 (5 bases). This CDR3 has 12 residues. Germline assignment: CDR1 DFQATT and CDR2 SNEGSKA (reference sequence). The germline V and J ends were trimmed by 8 bases and 5 bases, with 13 bases remaining between them. CDR3 region: CSLRSGDQPQHF. The CDR3 bases are TGCAGTCTTCGGTCGGGGGATCAGCCCCAGCATTTT.

This clonotype appeared many times. The chain employs TRBV12-3 or TRBV12-4 and TRBJ1-1; no definite D call. V lost 4 bases to trimming and J lost 0 bases, with 12 bases between them. This CDR3 is 15 amino acids long. The CDR3 nucleotides are TGTGCCAGCAGTTACCGACGGGCGATGAACACTGAAGCTTTCTTT. Protein sequence: CASSYRRAMNTEAFF.

This clonotype was seen a handful of times. J is TRBJ2-1 and V is TRBV5-1; perhaps TRBD2 as D (5 bases). Trimming removed 0 bases from V and 9 bases from J, with 22 bases in between. This CDR3 region has 17 residues. The germline gives CDR1 SGHRS, CDR2 YFSETQ. The CDR3 coding sequence is TGCGCCAGCAGCTTGGGAACGGGAAAATCGGGGAACGGTGAGCAGTTCTTC. Translated, it gives CASSLGTGKSGNGEQFF. Looking up the rest from reference TRBV5-1 and TRBJ2-1 gives the full variable domain: KAGVTQTPRYLIKTRGQQVTLSCSPISGHRSVSWYQQTPGQGLQFLFEYFSETQRNKGNFPGRFSGRQFSNSRSEMNVSTLELGDSALYLCASSLGTGKSGNGEQFFGPGTRLTVL.

Ten or more counts support this clonotype. The chain combines TRBV7-2 with TRBJ1-3, with D unclear. Germline CDR1 reads SGHTA; CDR2 reads FQGNSA. The CDR3 spans 15 residues. V dropped 0 bases and J dropped 1 base, with 7 bases sitting between them. This CDR3 is CASSLAPGSGNTIYF. The CDR3 nucleotides are TGTGCCAGCAGCTTAGCGCCCGGGTCTGGAAACACCATATATTTT.

This clonotype has ten or more counts. J is TRBJ2-1 and V is TRBV30, with D perhaps matching TRBD1 or TRBD2 (5 bases each). This CDR3 comprises 12 residues. Trimming took off 4 bases at V and 7 bases at J, with 11 bases between the two ends. The V gene's germline CDR1 is GTSNPN and CDR2 SVGIG (reference sequence). CDR3 sequence: CAWKGWGNEQFF. The CDR3 DNA reads TGTGCCTGGAAGGGATGGGGGAATGAGCAGTTCTTC.

The chain employs TRBV6-9 and TRBJ2-5; D remains ambiguous. Deletions cut 3 bases from V and 5 bases from J, with 10 bases between. This CDR3 contains 13 residues. Germline CDR1 reads MNHGY; CDR2 reads SVAAGI. The CDR3 sequence: CASSYPNEETQYF. The DNA of the CDR3 is TGTGCCAGCAGTTACCCAAACGAGGAGACCCAGTACTTC.

Concerning this clonotype: The junction departs from the called germline gene at one end, perhaps through a read error. The chain joins TRBV5-1 to TRBJ1-2; D unclear. The CDR3 totals 16 residues. Germline values: CDR1 SGHRS, CDR2 YFSETQ. CDR3 sequence: CAGSLEGAATLYGYTF. The CDR3 DNA reads as TGCGCCGGCAGCTTGGAGGGAGCGGCAACACTTTATGGCTACACCTTC.

This clonotype was counted at least ten times. This chain joins TRBV7-9 and TRBJ2-3; 8 bases line up with TRBD1. V dropped 5 bases and J dropped 2; count of bases not matched to a gene: 6. CDR1 and CDR2 from the germline V gene are SEHNR and FQNEAQ (reference sequence). This CDR3 is built from 15 residues. The CDR3 DNA follows: TGTGCCAGCAGCCCTACAGGGGGTTACACAGATACGCAGTATTTT. Protein: CASSPTGGYTDTQYF.

V and J are TRBV7-2 and TRBJ2-1, with D possibly being TRBD1 (6 bases). The V gene's germline CDR1 is SGHTA and CDR2 FQGNSA. Between the trimmed V and J ends, which lost 1 base and 7 bases, there was a span of 17 bases. The CDR3 extends over 16 amino acids. The DNA of the CDR3 is TGTGCCAGCAGCTTAGACAGGGACCCGGCCTGGAATGAGCAGTTCTTC. Translating gives CASSLDRDPAWNEQFF.

This clonotype was picked up one time. The chain joins TRBV2 to TRBJ1-6; TRBD1 might be the D (5 bases). This CDR3 spans 16 amino acids. The V gene's germline CDR1 is SNHLY and CDR2 FYNNEI. V was shortened by 7 bases and J by 10 bases, with 23 bases between the two germline ends. The CDR3 DNA reads TGTGCCAGCACATCGGAAGGGACTGCGAATAGCTCACCCCTCCACTTT. This gives the protein CASTSEGTANSSPLHF.

This chain uses TRBV20-1 with TRBJ2-5, with 9 bases matching TRBD2. This CDR3 comprises 15 residues. Germline V gene lookup returns CDR1 DFQATT and CDR2 SNEGSKA (reference sequence). V shed 6 bases, J shed 9 bases, and the junction held 17 bases outside the gene matches. This chain's CDR3 is CSAELAGDTSGPQYF. DNA for the CDR3: TGCAGTGCGGAATTAGCGGGAGACACCTCTGGGCCCCAGTACTTC.

There are a few counts of this clonotype. The rearrangement uses TRBV6-2 or TRBV6-3 and TRBJ2-7; D is undetermined. The CDR3 covers 11 residues. The germline V gene has CDR1 MNHEY and CDR2 SVGEGT. V was pared by 7 bases and J by 5 bases, with 9 bases between. The CDR3 DNA reads TGTGCCAGCATATATGATCACGAGCAGTACTTC. Its translation: CASIYDHEQYF.

This clonotype came up a few times. Given a much more abundant clone one base away, this may be a read error. The rearrangement uses TRBV29-1 and TRBJ2-5; 11 bases match TRBD2. This CDR3 comprises 16 residues. Trimming removed 5 bases from V and 4 bases from J; junction bases left unmatched: 12. Germline lookup yields CDR1 SQVTM and CDR2 ANQGSEA. The CDR3 region has the DNA TGCAGCGTTAGCGGGACTAGCGGAGGATGCGTAGAGACCCAGTACTTC. Protein: CSVSGTSGGCVETQYF.